Detailed here is one TCR beta chain. Its antigen remains unknown. This sample was included in a study of shared clonotypes between healthy human individuals. In the naive CD8 group, cells lacked CD45RO and were positively selected for CCR7, so terminally differentiated effector memory CD45RA+ cells were left out. Findings and limits, study-wide: Inspection by rarefaction showed sorted-subset sequencing to be incomplete despite large depth.

Produced via immunoSEQ multiplex PCR; TCRdb's table is partial and in-frame only. The sample yields about 2.1 million clones, around 93% seen once. The germline V gene has CDR1 SEHNR and CDR2 FQNEAQ (reference sequence). Trimming took off 5 bases at V and 1 base at J, with 19 bases between the two ends. The CDR3 has 17 residues. This sequence originates from a man younger than 30 in good health. Some clones in this sample may be carry-over from other donors' samples. The genes are TRBV7-9 and TRBJ2-3; tentative D call: TRBD1 (6 bases). The source material was naive CD8+ T cells from PBMCs. DNA of the CDR3: TGTGCCAGCAGCCCGACGACAACAGGGTTCGGCACAGATACGCAGTATTTT. The encoded protein is CASSPTTTGFGTDTQYF.